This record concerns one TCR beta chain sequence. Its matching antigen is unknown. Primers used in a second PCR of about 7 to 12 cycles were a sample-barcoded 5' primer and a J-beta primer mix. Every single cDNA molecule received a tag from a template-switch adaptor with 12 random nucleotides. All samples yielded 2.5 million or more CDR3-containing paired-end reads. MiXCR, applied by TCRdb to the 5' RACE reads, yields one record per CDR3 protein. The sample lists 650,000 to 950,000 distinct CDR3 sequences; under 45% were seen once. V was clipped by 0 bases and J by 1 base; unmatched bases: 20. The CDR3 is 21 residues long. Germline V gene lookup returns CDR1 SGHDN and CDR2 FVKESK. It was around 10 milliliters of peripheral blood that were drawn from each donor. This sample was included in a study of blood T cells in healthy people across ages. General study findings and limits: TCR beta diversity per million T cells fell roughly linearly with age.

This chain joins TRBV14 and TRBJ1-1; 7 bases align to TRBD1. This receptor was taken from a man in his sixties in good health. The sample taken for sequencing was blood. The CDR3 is CASSQDRRQGSLISSNTEAFF. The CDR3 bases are TGTGCCAGCAGCCAAGATCGCCGACAGGGCAGCCTCATCTCATCGAACACTGAAGCTTTCTTT.